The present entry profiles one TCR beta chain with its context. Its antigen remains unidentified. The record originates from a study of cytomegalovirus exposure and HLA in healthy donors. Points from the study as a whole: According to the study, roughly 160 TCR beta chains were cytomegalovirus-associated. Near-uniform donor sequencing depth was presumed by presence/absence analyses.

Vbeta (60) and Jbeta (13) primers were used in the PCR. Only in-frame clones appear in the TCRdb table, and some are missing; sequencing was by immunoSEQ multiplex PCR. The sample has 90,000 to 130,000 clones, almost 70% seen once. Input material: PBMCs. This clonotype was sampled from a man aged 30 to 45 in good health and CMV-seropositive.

CDR3 DNA: TGTGCCAGTAGTACGACAGGCTCCTACGAGCAGTACTTC. Amino acids: CASSTTGSYEQYF. The rearrangement uses TRBV19 and TRBJ2-7; D possibly corresponds to TRBD1 (6 bases). Germline V gene data show CDR1 as LNHDA and CDR2 as SQIVND (reference sequence). V was pared by 4 bases and J by 0 bases, with 7 bases between. This CDR3 is 13 amino acids long.